This T cell receptor (beta chain) was sequenced for a study of blood T cell repertoires in COVID-19 (dated by TCRdb to about 2020). With regard to the full study: Samples from collaborators originated in the United States, Italy and Spain and spanned both the acute and convalescent phases of COVID-19. The material from the prospective study consisted of cDNA or gDNA derived from T cells, B-cell-depleted T cells, or PBMCs. Deeply sampled blood TCRbeta repertoires from subjects exposed to, actively infected with, or recovered from COVID-19 were included in the dataset. The repertoires were released in a freely available public database meant as a resource for research on the immune response to SARS-CoV-2. The samples were drawn from the first 160 participants of the ongoing ImmuneRACE study and from 1,254 subjects provided by 6 global collaborators. Nearly every sample came with metadata listing a de-identified subject ID, COVID-19 status, age in years and sex. HLA class I and class II types, where available, came from metadata supplied by the sample provider rather than from assay-based typing.

CDR1 SGHRS and CDR2 YFSETQ were looked up in the germline V gene. The CDR3 runs 12 amino acids, cysteine and phenylalanine included. The entry retains the CDR3 DNA only, 36 bases that are in frame from base 1. V lost 0 bases and J lost 8 bases; the stretch between them is 5 bases long. In the prospective study, participants were roughly 18 to 100 years old, resided in about two dozen geographic areas of the United States, and were enrolled through a virtual design. Cohort assignment in the prospective study relied on participant-reported clinical history from a screening survey and a study questionnaire. Recovered participants in ImmuneRACE Cohort 3 were defined by two consecutive negative NP/OP PCR tests, clearance by a healthcare professional, or resolution of symptoms. In the prospective study, whole blood, serum and a nasopharyngeal or oropharyngeal swab were collected from each participant by mobile phlebotomists. Additional blood draws and questionnaires over a 2-month period could optionally be provided by prospective study participants. Prospective study blood samples were shipped either frozen or at room temperature before DNA extraction.

Findings and caveats that apply to the study as a whole: How much clinical and demographic metadata was included differed by source and by participant, and the metadata was provided uncurated.

On this clone: Its antigen is still unknown. No base-level quality is on record; no much larger clone is a single base apart.

TCRbeta CDR3 regions were amplified from genomic DNA using the immunoSEQ Assay, a bias-controlled multiplex PCR. In the paper's pipeline: Nucleated cell counts per sample were estimated from amplification of reference gene primers within the assay. To quantify the absolute abundance of each unique TCRbeta CDR3 rearrangement, sequence reads were collapsed and filtered. For each sample, productive Simpson clonality was calculated as the square root of Simpson's diversity index across productive rearrangements. What TCRdb holds here is the immuneACCESS table cut down to in-frame rearrangements. Part of the clones is not present; checked against another copy, under half of the missing clones reflect an unresolved V gene, and the others are unexplained. That table gives V, J and clone size, and the DNA gave D and trimming. This sample is represented by some 250,000 clones; around 85% of them were singletons. Over 1.5% of the sample belongs to the ten largest clones.

This receptor was identified in a woman aged 50 to 65 who had recovered from COVID-19. The sequencing sample was made of PBMCs or T cells enriched from blood (not recorded which). The rearrangement combines TRBV5-1 with TRBJ2-2, and the D gene may be TRBD2, 5 bases matching. The CDR3 corresponds to CASSLVAGELFF. The DNA sequence reads TGCGCCAGCAGCTTGGTAGCGGGGGAGCTGTTTTTT.